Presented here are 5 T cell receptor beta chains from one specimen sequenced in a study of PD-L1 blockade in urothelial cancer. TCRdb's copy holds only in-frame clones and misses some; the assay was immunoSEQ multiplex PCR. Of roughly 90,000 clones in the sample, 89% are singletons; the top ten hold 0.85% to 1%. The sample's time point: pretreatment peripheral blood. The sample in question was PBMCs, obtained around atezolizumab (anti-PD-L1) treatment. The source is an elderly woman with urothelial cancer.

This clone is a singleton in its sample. CDR3 bases: TGTGCCAGTAGTATCTACAGGGGGCGAAGAGAGACCCAGTACTTC. It encodes CASSIYRGRRETQYF. The chain has TRBV19 and TRBJ2-5; 9 nucleotides align to TRBD1. CDR1 and CDR2 from the germline V gene are LNHDA and SQIVND (reference sequence). The CDR3 totals 15 residues. The junction had 6 bases not matched to a gene; V was cut back by 3 bases and J by 4 bases.

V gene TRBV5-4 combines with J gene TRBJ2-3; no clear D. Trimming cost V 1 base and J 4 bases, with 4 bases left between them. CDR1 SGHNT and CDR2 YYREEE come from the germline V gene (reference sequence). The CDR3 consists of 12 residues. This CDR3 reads CASSLPSDTQYF. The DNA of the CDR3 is TGTGCCAGCAGCTTGCCGTCAGATACGCAGTATTTT.

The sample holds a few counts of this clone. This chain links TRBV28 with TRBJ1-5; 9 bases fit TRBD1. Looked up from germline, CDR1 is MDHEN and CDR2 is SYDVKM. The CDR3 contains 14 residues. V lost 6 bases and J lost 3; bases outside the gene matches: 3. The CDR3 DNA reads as TGTGCCAGCAGGCGACAGGGGGACAATCAGCCCCAGCATTTT. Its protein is CASRRQGDNQPQHF.

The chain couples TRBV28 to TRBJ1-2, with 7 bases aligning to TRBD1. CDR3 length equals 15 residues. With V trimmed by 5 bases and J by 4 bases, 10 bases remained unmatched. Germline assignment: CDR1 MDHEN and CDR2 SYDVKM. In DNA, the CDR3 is TGTGCCAGCAGTACCCAGACAGGGATCGTCTATGGCTACACCTTC. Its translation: CASSTQTGIVYGYTF.

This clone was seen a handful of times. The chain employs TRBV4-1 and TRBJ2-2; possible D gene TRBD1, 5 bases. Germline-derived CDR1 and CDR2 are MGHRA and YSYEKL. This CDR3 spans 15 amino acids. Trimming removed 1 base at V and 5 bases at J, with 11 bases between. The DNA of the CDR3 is TGCGCCAGCAGCCAAGGGGCAGGGCGGACCGGGGAGCTGTTTTTT. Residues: CASSQGAGRTGELFF.